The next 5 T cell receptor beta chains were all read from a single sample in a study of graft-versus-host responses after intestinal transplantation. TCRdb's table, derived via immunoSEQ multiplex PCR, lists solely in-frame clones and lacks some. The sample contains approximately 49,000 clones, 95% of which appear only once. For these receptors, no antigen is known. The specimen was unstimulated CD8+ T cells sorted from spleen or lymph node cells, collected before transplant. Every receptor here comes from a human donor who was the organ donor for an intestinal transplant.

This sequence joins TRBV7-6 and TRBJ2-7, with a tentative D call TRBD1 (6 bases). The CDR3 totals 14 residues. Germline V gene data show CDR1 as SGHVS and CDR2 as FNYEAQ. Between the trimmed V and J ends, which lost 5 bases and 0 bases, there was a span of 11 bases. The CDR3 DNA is TGTGCCAGCAGCCCGACGACAGGCTCCTACGAGCAGTACTTC. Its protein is CASSPTTGSYEQYF.

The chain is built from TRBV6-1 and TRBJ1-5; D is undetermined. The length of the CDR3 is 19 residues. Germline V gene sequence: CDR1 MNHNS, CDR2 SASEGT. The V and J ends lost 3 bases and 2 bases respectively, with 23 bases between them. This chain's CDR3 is CASSEDLGSVVFGNQPQHF. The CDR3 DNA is TGTGCCAGCAGTGAGGATCTCGGGTCAGTCGTTTTCGGCAATCAGCCCCAGCATTTT.

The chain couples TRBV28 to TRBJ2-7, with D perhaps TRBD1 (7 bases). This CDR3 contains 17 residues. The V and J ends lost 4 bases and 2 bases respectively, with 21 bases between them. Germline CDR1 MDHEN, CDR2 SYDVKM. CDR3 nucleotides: TGTGCCAGCAGTTCACCCCTTGACAGGGAGGCACCCTACGAGCAGTACTTC. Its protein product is CASSSPLDREAPYEQYF.

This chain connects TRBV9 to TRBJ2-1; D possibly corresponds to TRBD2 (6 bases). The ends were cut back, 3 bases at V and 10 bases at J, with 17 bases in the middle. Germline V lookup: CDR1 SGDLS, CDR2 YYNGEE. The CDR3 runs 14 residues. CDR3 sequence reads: CASSAGTAHEEQFF. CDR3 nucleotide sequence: TGTGCCAGCAGCGCCGGGACTGCCCATGAGGAGCAGTTCTTC. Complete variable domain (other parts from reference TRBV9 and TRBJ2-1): DSGVTQTPKHLITATGQRVTLRCSPRSGDLSVYWYQQSLDQGLQFLIQYYNGEERAKGNILERFSAQQFPDLHSELNLSSLELGDSALYFCASSAGTAHEEQFFGPGTRLTVL.

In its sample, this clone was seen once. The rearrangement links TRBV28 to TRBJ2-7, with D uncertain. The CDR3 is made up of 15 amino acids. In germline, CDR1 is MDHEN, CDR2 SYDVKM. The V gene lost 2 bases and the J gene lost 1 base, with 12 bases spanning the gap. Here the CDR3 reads CASSLSRGWSYEQYF. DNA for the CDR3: TGTGCCAGCAGTTTAAGTCGAGGCTGGTCCTACGAGCAGTACTTC.